This T cell receptor beta chain was sequenced during a study of cytomegalovirus exposure and HLA in healthy donors. PCR involved 60 Vbeta and 13 Jbeta primers. TCRdb's table, derived via immunoSEQ multiplex PCR, lists solely in-frame clones and lacks some. The top ten clones hold around 15% of a sample with 65,000 to 100,000 clones, 75% to 85% of them seen once. CDR1 and CDR2 from the germline V gene are SGHTA and FQGTGA. The CDR3 sequence is 16 residues long. Losses at the gene ends were 5 bases for V and 4 bases for J; bases not matched to a gene: 11. This receptor was taken from a woman aged 40 to 55 in good health and CMV-seropositive. The sequenced sample consisted of PBMCs. The chain joins TRBV7-3 to TRBJ2-3; 8 bases align to TRBD2. CDR3 in amino acids: CASSHGPSGSADTQYF. The CDR3 bases are TGTGCCAGCAGCCACGGCCCCAGCGGGAGTGCAGATACGCAGTATTTT.